Listed here are 6 T cell receptor beta chains from one sample, sequenced in a study of T-cell reconstitution after alpha-beta-depleted transplantation in children. Unique molecular identifiers were used in preparing the TCRbeta library. Via MiXCR, TCRdb re-called the PCR reads, giving one row per CDR3 protein. The profile shows 20,000 to 25,000 distinct CDR3 sequences, roughly a tenth of them singletons. The material was PBMCs from the stem cell graft donor, obtained from the stem cell graft. These receptors came from a human donor who donated a stem cell graft to a child with chronic granulomatous disease.

This clonotype was seen ten or more times. The V call is TRBV11-2, the J call TRBJ2-5, with D perhaps TRBD1 or TRBD2 (5 bases each). Deletions cut 0 bases from V and 3 bases from J, with 8 bases between. The CDR3 runs 14 residues. Germline CDR1 and CDR2: SGHAT and FQNNGV. CDR3 sequence (DNA): TGTGCCAGCAGCTTAGACCTGGGGGAAGAGACCCAGTACTTC. As protein: CASSLDLGEETQYF.

The sample holds many counts of this clonotype. J is TRBJ2-1 and V is TRBV12-3 or TRBV12-4; 7 bases are a match to TRBD2. The CDR3 totals 14 residues. J lost 4 bases, V lost 5 bases, and 5 bases had no gene match. Written as DNA, the CDR3 is TGTGCCAGCAGTCCCCTAGCGGTATACAATGAGCAGTTCTTC. Translation: CASSPLAVYNEQFF.

This clonotype was seen ten or more times. The chain uses TRBV14 and TRBJ1-1, with no clear D. Trimming pared 3 bases from V and 0 bases from J, leaving 2 bases between. This CDR3 has 12 amino acids. Per germline, CDR1 SGHDN and CDR2 FVKESK. The CDR3 DNA follows: TGTGCCAGCAGCCAGTTGAACACTGAAGCTTTCTTT. This gives the protein CASSQLNTEAFF.

This clonotype was found many times. V usage is TRBV7-2 and J usage is TRBJ1-1; D ambiguous. CDR1 is SGHTA, CDR2 FQGNSA, per germline. V was clipped by 3 bases and J by 0 bases, with 5 bases between them. There are 13 residues in the CDR3. This CDR3 reads CASSFGLNTEAFF. The CDR3 DNA is TGTGCCAGCAGCTTCGGGTTGAACACTGAAGCTTTCTTT.

At least ten counts were recorded for this clonotype. The chain has TRBV7-9 and TRBJ2-4; weak D call: TRBD1 (5 bases). The CDR3 runs to 11 residues. In germline, CDR1 is SEHNR, CDR2 FQNEAQ (reference sequence). V dropped 11 bases and J dropped 9 bases, with 14 bases sitting between them. This CDR3 reads CAFQDRGIQYF. The CDR3 nucleotides are TGTGCCTTTCAGGATAGGGGCATTCAGTACTTC.

This clonotype was recorded at least ten times. This chain links TRBV12-3 or TRBV12-4 with TRBJ1-2, with D perhaps TRBD1 (6 bases). Between the trimmed V and J ends, which lost 7 bases and 0 bases, there was a span of 15 bases. This CDR3 is 15 amino acids long. In DNA form, the CDR3 reads TGTGCCAGCACCAGGGGTCGACACGCTAACTATGGCTACACCTTC. Translating gives CASTRGRHANYGYTF.